This record concerns one T cell receptor (beta chain) sequence. What it binds is not known. This CDR3 region has 14 residues. The V gene lost 7 bases and the J gene lost 4 bases, with 16 bases spanning the gap. Looked up from germline, CDR1 is LNHDA and CDR2 is SQIVND (reference sequence). The sample originates from a study of T cell responses to AZD1222 COVID-19 vaccine. Study-level points and caveats: Repertoire collection took place solely once the T cell response had peaked. The study found Spike-specific TCR breadth and depth rose after two AZD1222 doses.

Sequencing used immunoSEQ multiplex PCR; TCRdb keeps in-frame clones, though not all of them. The repertoire has 200,000 or so clones, over 85% of them found once; the top ten carry 1%. The chain recombines TRBV19 with TRBJ1-1; D gene uncertain. The source material was peripheral blood, sampled 28 days after the second AZD1222 dose. This receptor was obtained from an adult who received the AZD1222 COVID-19 vaccine. CDR3 protein: CASNDGAASTEAFF. CDR3 DNA sequence: TGTGCCAGTAATGACGGCGCGGCTAGCACTGAAGCTTTCTTT.